This T cell receptor beta chain stems from a study of blood T cell repertoires in COVID-19. About the study: Some COVID-19 samples were acute and others convalescent; all came from the United States, Italy and Spain. The analysed material was cDNA or gDNA that came from T cells, B-cell-depleted T cells, or PBMCs.

Original methodology: Amplification from reference gene primers served as the basis for estimated nucleated cell counts. Libraries were prepared by immunoSEQ multiplex PCR; TCRdb keeps only in-frame clonotypes and omits some of them. That table furnishes V, J and clone size, whereas the DNA furnished D and trimming. The table shows 70,000 to 95,000 clones, with roughly 92% occurring only once. This clone was seen only once. The sequenced sample was peripheral blood. This receptor was identified in an older woman with active COVID-19.

The CDR3 loop is CASKSTGGYDEQYF. In nucleotides, the CDR3 is TGTGCCAGCAAAAGCACAGGGGGCTACGACGAGCAGTACTTC. The chain carries TRBV2 and TRBJ2-7, with TRBD1 matching over 9 bases. Germline trimming cut 7 bases from V and 5 bases from J; bases unmatched to any gene: 9. The CDR3 sequence is 14 residues long. CDR1 is SNHLY, CDR2 FYNNEI, per germline.